This T cell receptor beta chain was recorded in a study of human T cells and chemical hapten exposure. Background on the study: The sensitizing agent was 2% DPC, placed on about 2 cm by about 2 cm of upper inner arm skin.

The germline CDR1 and CDR2 sequences are LGHNA and YNFKEQ. Deletions cut 0 bases from V and 1 base from J, with 18 bases between. The CDR3 runs to 19 residues. Regarding the study as a whole: No change in TCRs above 1 in 1000 frequency was produced by DPC sensitization.

Time point specified: pre-sensitization, week 0. Treatment reported: therapeutic diphenylcyclopropenone sensitization with weekly scalp DPC. Sample donors consisted of patients with alopecia, aged 18 to 70 years, who were suitable for DPC. MiXCR was run by TCRdb on the RACE reads, yielding one entry per CDR3 protein. The sample includes over 300,000 distinct CDR3 sequences, roughly 5% of them seen just once. This clonotype came up many times. Its cognate antigen is unknown. The TCR originated in a woman aged 50 to 65 with alopecia areata. Some clones in this sample may be carry-over from other donors' samples. This chain links TRBV4-2 with TRBJ2-2; no reliable D call. The sample consisted of whole blood, taken in connection with sensitization to the hapten diphenylcyclopropenone (DPC). The CDR3 loop is CASSQDLSWLVMNTGELFF. CDR3 nucleotides: TGTGCCAGCAGCCAAGATTTGTCCTGGCTAGTAATGAACACCGGGGAGCTGTTTTTT.